This T cell receptor beta chain was sequenced during a study of T cells after yellow fever vaccination. This CDR3 is 12 amino acids long. Per germline, CDR1 SSHAT and CDR2 FNYEAQ (reference sequence). Making TCR cDNA involved 5'RACE template switching, which added UMIs and a universal primer site. MiXCR, applied by TCRdb to the 5' RACE reads, yields one record per CDR3 protein. The sample holds roughly 74,000 distinct CDR3 sequences, roughly 7.4% seen once. Overall study findings and caveats: It was the secondary response that reached its peak faster, day 5 versus 15, but it was weaker. Subsequent to the booster, the majority of primary-vaccination clones reappeared (around 96% CD4, about 90% CD8). Overlap between CD4 and CD8 compartments was detected for a small share of clonotypes.

Points on this clonotype: The antigen is not known. At one boundary the junction diverges from the germline segment, which might be a read error.

The chain carries TRBV7-7 and TRBJ2-2; D ambiguous. This clonotype was obtained from a man aged 18 to 35 who received the YFV17D yellow fever vaccine. The sample here was CD8+ T cells sorted from PBMCs, taken around 5 days after the first yellow fever vaccination. CDR3 protein: CASSPGPGELFF. CDR3 DNA sequence: TGTGCTAGCAGCCCAGGTCCCGGGGAGCTGTTTTTT. Combining the CDR3 with reference TRBV7-7 and TRBJ2-2 gives the whole variable domain GAGVSQSPRYKVTKRGQDVTLRCDPISSHATLYWYQQALGQGPEFLTYFNYEAQPDKSGLPSDRFSAERPEGSISTLTIQRTEQRDSAMYRCASSPGPGELFFGEGSRLTVL.